These 26 T cell receptor beta chains came from one sample sequenced in a study of control samples from healthy donors and cancer patients. Clones were sequenced by immunoSEQ multiplex PCR, and TCRdb holds only the in-frame ones, with some missing. Here the sample spans under 150,000 clones, just under 90% being singletons. Sequencing used PBMCs. These receptors were collected from a man aged 45-60 years with head and neck cancer.

The rearrangement uses TRBV5-8 and TRBJ2-6; 9 bases fit TRBD1. The CDR3 covers 17 residues. V was clipped by 7 bases and J by 0 bases; unmatched bases: 8. Germline V lookup: CDR1 SGHTS, CDR2 YDEGEE. CDR3 DNA sequence: TGTGCCAGCCGCAGGACAGGGGCGCTCTCTGGGGCCAACGTCCTGACTTTC. It is translated as CASRRTGALSGANVLTF. Looking up the rest from reference TRBV5-8 and TRBJ2-6 gives the full variable domain: EAGVTQSPTHLIKTRGQQATLRCSPISGHTSVYWYQQALGLGLQFLLWYDEGEERNRGNFPPRFSGRQFPNYSSELNVNALELEDSALYLCASRRTGALSGANVLTFGAGSRLTVL.

The chain couples TRBV18 to TRBJ2-6; tentative D call: TRBD1 (6 bases). Trimming stripped 1 base from V and 2 bases from J, with 6 bases between. Germline assignment: CDR1 KGHSH and CDR2 LQKENI. The CDR3 is 15 residues long. The CDR3 sequence: CASSPQGAGANVLTF. The CDR3 DNA reads TGTGCCAGCTCACCACAGGGGGCTGGGGCCAACGTCCTGACTTTC.

This clone was seen just once. J is TRBJ1-1 and V is TRBV9; maybe TRBD1 (5 bases). This CDR3 is built from 16 residues. V lost 3 bases and J lost 3, with 18 bases in between. Germline V CDR1 and CDR2: SGDLS, YYNGEE. The CDR3 reads CASSATGRGGDTEAFF. The DNA of the CDR3 is TGTGCCAGCAGCGCCACAGGAAGGGGAGGGGACACTGAAGCTTTCTTT.

The V gene is TRBV9, the J gene TRBJ1-6; D is uncertain. The germline gives CDR1 SGDLS, CDR2 YYNGEE. Trimming shortened V by 3 bases and J by 6 bases, and 10 bases separated the two germline ends. The CDR3 runs 14 residues. CDR3 coding DNA: TGTGCCAGCAGCGGGACTGCTCTTAATTCACCCCTCCACTTT. It translates to CASSGTALNSPLHF.

This chain connects TRBV27 to TRBJ2-4, with no clear D. The germline V gene has CDR1 MNHEY and CDR2 SMNVEV (reference sequence). CDR3 length: 13 amino acids. Between the trimmed V and J ends, which lost 6 bases and 5 bases, there was a span of 11 bases. CDR3 DNA sequence: TGTGCCAGCAGAGGAGTTGGTGAAAACATTCAGTACTTC. It codes for CASRGVGENIQYF.

Only one count was recorded for this clone. The rearrangement joins TRBV28 to TRBJ2-1, with D possibly being TRBD1 (5 bases). The CDR3 runs 11 residues. The germline V gene has CDR1 MDHEN and CDR2 SYDVKM. V lost 3 bases and J lost 10, with 7 bases in between. The CDR3 is CASSFRAEQFF. Here the CDR3 DNA reads TGTGCCAGCAGTTTCAGGGCAGAGCAGTTCTTC. The full variable domain, in which reference TRBV28 and TRBJ2-1 provide the parts outside the CDR3, is DVKVTQSSRYLVKRTGEKVFLECVQDMDHENMFWYRQDPGLGLRLIYFSYDVKMKEKGDIPEGYSVSREKKERFSLILESASTNQTSMYLCASSFRAEQFFGPGTRLTVL.

This chain joins TRBV27 and TRBJ2-7, with 8 nucleotides matching TRBD1. Germline V gives CDR1 MNHEY, CDR2 SMNVEV (reference sequence). The CDR3 totals 16 residues. J lost 1 base, V lost 6 bases, and 11 bases had no gene match. CDR3 coding DNA: TGTGCCAGCAGCTCAGGACAGGGTGTAGGATCCTACGAGCAGTACTTC. This codes for CASSSGQGVGSYEQYF.

J is TRBJ1-3 and V is TRBV28; maybe TRBD1 (6 bases). Trimming pared 6 bases from V and 5 bases from J, leaving 14 bases between. In germline, CDR1 is MDHEN, CDR2 SYDVKM. The CDR3 is 14 residues long. The CDR3 sequence: CASRMGAWRNTIYF. The CDR3 nucleotides read TGTGCCAGCAGGATGGGGGCTTGGAGAAACACCATATATTTT. The entire variable domain, with the rest obtained from reference TRBV28 and TRBJ1-3, is as follows: DVKVTQSSRYLVKRTGEKVFLECVQDMDHENMFWYRQDPGLGLRLIYFSYDVKMKEKGDIPEGYSVSREKKERFSLILESASTNQTSMYLCASRMGAWRNTIYFGEGSWLTVV.

The V gene is TRBV6-5, the J gene TRBJ2-1, with D possibly TRBD1 on 6 matching bases. Between the trimmed V and J ends, which lost 7 bases and 2 bases, there was a span of 15 bases. This CDR3 is 15 amino acids long. Germline loops: CDR1 MNHEY, CDR2 SVGAGI. The CDR3 nucleotides are TGTGCCAGCACCGGTAGGACAGACCCCTACAATGAGCAGTTCTTC. Translation gives CASTGRTDPYNEQFF.

The chain is built from TRBV5-4 and TRBJ2-7, with D perhaps TRBD1 or TRBD2 (6 bases each). This CDR3 comprises 15 residues. Germline V lookup: CDR1 SGHNT, CDR2 YYREEE (reference sequence). V gave up 7 bases and J gave up 0 bases, with 17 bases separating them. CDR3 nucleotide sequence: TGTGCCAGCGCCCCGGGGGCGGACAGCTCCTACGAGCAGTACTTC. It is translated as CASAPGADSSYEQYF. The full variable domain, in which reference TRBV5-4 and TRBJ2-7 provide the parts outside the CDR3, is ETGVTQSPTHLIKTRGQQVTLRCSSQSGHNTVSWYQQALGQGPQFIFQYYREEENGRGNFPPRFSGLQFPNYSSELNVNALELDDSALYLCASAPGADSSYEQYFGPGTRLTVT.

The chain couples TRBV5-4 to TRBJ2-1; no clear D. CDR1 is SGHNT and CDR2 is YYREEE in the germline V gene (reference sequence). With 0 bases removed from V and 10 bases from J, the gap between germline ends came to 11 bases. There are 13 residues in the CDR3. CDR3 in DNA: TGTGCCAGCAGCTTGGGCTCCGGGTTCGAGCAGTTCTTC. As protein: CASSLGSGFEQFF.

This clone showed up just once. This sequence joins TRBV6-5 and TRBJ1-2, with 10 bases that match TRBD1. This CDR3 spans 14 amino acids. Germline V gene sequence: CDR1 MNHEY, CDR2 SVGAGI. V lost 7 bases, J lost 6 bases, and 8 bases stayed unmatched. This CDR3 reads CASTDTGTGDGYTF. The CDR3, as DNA: TGTGCCAGCACCGACACCGGGACAGGGGATGGCTACACCTTC.

The chain is built from TRBV11-1 and TRBJ2-1; 8 positions agree with TRBD1. Germline V gene sequence: CDR1 SGHAT, CDR2 FQDESV (reference sequence). With 3 bases clipped from V and 5 bases from J, the junction kept 3 bases outside the gene matches. This CDR3 has 14 residues. The CDR3 coding sequence is TGTGCCAGCAGCTTTGACAGGGGACACAATGAGCAGTTCTTC. Its translation is CASSFDRGHNEQFF. The entire variable domain, with the rest obtained from reference TRBV11-1 and TRBJ2-1, is as follows: EAEVAQSPRYKITEKSQAVAFWCDPISGHATLYWYRQILGQGPELLVQFQDESVVDDSQLPKDRFSAERLKGVDSTLKIQPAELGDSAMYLCASSFDRGHNEQFFGPGTRLTVL.

This chain joins TRBV7-2 and TRBJ2-4, with D perhaps TRBD2 (5 bases). Germline CDR1 SGHTA, CDR2 FQGNSA. V lost 4 bases and J 5 bases, leaving 15 bases between the germline ends. The CDR3 loop spans 15 amino acids. The CDR3 protein is CASSSRAQSQNIQYF. In nucleotides, the CDR3 is TGTGCCAGCAGCTCGAGGGCCCAGTCTCAAAACATTCAGTACTTC.

This clone has a handful of counts. This sequence joins TRBV5-4 and TRBJ2-4; 11 bases line up with TRBD2. V was clipped by 1 base and J by 6 bases; unmatched bases: 6. The CDR3 runs 16 residues. Germline V lookup: CDR1 SGHNT, CDR2 YYREEE (reference sequence). This chain's CDR3 is CASSLSLAGERNIQYF. The CDR3 DNA follows: TGTGCCAGCAGCTTGTCACTAGCGGGGGAGAGAAACATTCAGTACTTC. The full variable domain, rest sourced from reference TRBV5-4 and TRBJ2-4, is ETGVTQSPTHLIKTRGQQVTLRCSSQSGHNTVSWYQQALGQGPQFIFQYYREEENGRGNFPPRFSGLQFPNYSSELNVNALELDDSALYLCASSLSLAGERNIQYFGAGTRLSVL.

The genes are TRBV11-3 and TRBJ2-7; D not resolved. The CDR3 is 13 residues long. The V end lost 0 bases, the J end lost 3 bases, and 6 bases lay between the germline ends. Germline V gene sequence: CDR1 SGHNT, CDR2 YENEEA. CDR3 loop: CASSLDRNYEQYF. CDR3 coding DNA: TGTGCCAGCAGCTTAGATAGGAACTACGAGCAGTACTTC.

The chain uses TRBV30 and TRBJ1-1, with D uncertain. CDR1 is GTSNPN and CDR2 is SVGIG in the germline V gene (reference sequence). The CDR3 has 12 amino acids. V was trimmed by 3 bases and J by 1 base, leaving 6 bases between them. The CDR3 DNA sequence: TGTGCCTGGAGCGACCCGAACACTGAAGCTTTCTTT. Amino acids: CAWSDPNTEAFF.

The V and J genes are TRBV5-1 and TRBJ2-7; D is undetermined. The CDR3 has 13 residues. V was trimmed by 3 bases and J by 4 bases, leaving 11 bases between them. The germline CDR1 and CDR2 sequences are SGHRS and YFSETQ. The DNA for the CDR3 is TGCGCCAGCAGCTCCCCCTCAAAGTACGAGCAGTACTTC. It yields the protein CASSSPSKYEQYF.

The rearrangement links TRBV5-1 to TRBJ1-4, with a possible D match to TRBD1 (5 bases). V was pared by 3 bases and J by 7 bases, with 16 bases between. The CDR3 totals 15 residues. From germline, CDR1 is SGHRS and CDR2 YFSETQ. In nucleotides, the CDR3 is TGCGCCAGCAGCTCTCAAGACAGCCAAGGTGAAAAACTGTTTTTT. Translated: CASSSQDSQGEKLFF.

The rearrangement links TRBV11-2 to TRBJ2-1; weak D call: TRBD1 (6 bases). CDR3 length: 16 amino acids. CDR1 is SGHAT, CDR2 FQNNGV, per germline. V lost 3 bases, J lost 2 bases, and 14 bases lay in between. The DNA of the CDR3 is TGTGCCAGCAGCTTTTACGACAGGCAAGCCTACAATGAGCAGTTCTTC. This gives the protein CASSFYDRQAYNEQFF.

The chain recombines TRBV6-2 or TRBV6-3 with TRBJ2-1; no clear D. Trimming removed 4 bases from V and 5 bases from J, with 3 bases in between. The CDR3 extends over 11 amino acids. Germline-derived CDR1 and CDR2 are MNHEY and SVGEGT. CDR3 sequence: CASSLDNEQFF. Here the CDR3 DNA reads TGTGCCAGCAGTTTAGACAATGAGCAGTTCTTC.

V and J are TRBV30 and TRBJ2-3; D possibly matches TRBD1 or TRBD2 (6 bases each). Germline CDR1 is GTSNPN and CDR2 is SVGIG (reference sequence). V was clipped by 3 bases and J by 8 bases, with 18 bases between them. The CDR3 length is 14 residues. In DNA, the CDR3 is TGTGCCTGGAGGGAAGGGGGAGGATGGGGTACGCAGTATTTT. It is translated as CAWREGGGWGTQYF.

The genes are TRBV4-1 and TRBJ1-6; possible D gene TRBD1, 5 bases. Trimming cost V 0 bases and J 7 bases, with 13 bases left between them. This CDR3 is 16 amino acids long. The V gene's germline CDR1 is MGHRA and CDR2 YSYEKL. This CDR3 reads CASSQDLGARNSPLHF. As DNA, the CDR3 is TGCGCCAGCAGCCAAGATCTCGGGGCAAGGAATTCACCCCTCCACTTT.

The chain has TRBV6-5 and TRBJ1-1; possible D gene TRBD1, 6 bases. The CDR3 consists of 15 residues. Trimming left V 6 bases short and J 0 bases short, with 14 bases between. CDR1 is MNHEY, CDR2 SVGAGI, per germline. The CDR3 bases are TGTGCCAGCAGGTACAGGGAAAACATGAACACTGAAGCTTTCTTT. Translating gives CASRYRENMNTEAFF.

This clone was picked up one time. The chain joins TRBV4-1 to TRBJ2-2; D uncertain. V lost 8 bases and J lost 2, with 12 bases in between. The germline gives CDR1 MGHRA, CDR2 YSYEKL. The CDR3 contains 14 residues. CDR3 nucleotides: TGCGCCAGCCAAGTAGGGATAAACACCGGGGAGCTGTTTTTT. This translates into CASQVGINTGELFF.

V usage is TRBV15 and J usage is TRBJ1-4; TRBD1 matches 8 bases. V was pared by 4 bases and J by 8 bases, with 18 bases of the junction left unmatched. Looked up from germline, CDR1 is LNHNV and CDR2 is YYDKDF (reference sequence). There are 18 residues in the CDR3. CDR3 residues: CATSTMGLTRGRGEKLFF. The CDR3 nucleotides read TGTGCCACCAGCACCATGGGTTTGACCAGGGGGCGCGGGGAAAAACTGTTTTTT.